The 6 T cell receptor beta chains listed next were all sequenced from one sample in a study of shared clonotypes between healthy human individuals. Assay: immunoSEQ multiplex PCR; the TCRdb copy retains only in-frame clones and omits some. The sample lists roughly 1,600,000 clones; approximately 98.5% were seen once. Source material: naive CD4+ T cells sorted from blood. Subset: CD45RA+ positively selected. The receptors here all came from a man aged 25 to 40 in good health.

The chain joins TRBV7-2 to TRBJ2-5; 7 positions agree with TRBD2. From germline, CDR1 is SGHTA and CDR2 FQGNSA. Losses at the gene ends were 8 bases for V and 2 bases for J; bases not matched to a gene: 8. The length of the CDR3 is 14 residues. In DNA, the CDR3 is TGTGCCAGCGGGGTTCGGGGGGATCAAGAGACCCAGTACTTC. Translation gives CASGVRGDQETQYF.

The chain carries TRBV5-5 and TRBJ1-3, with 7 bases that match TRBD1. After removal of 4 bases from V and 4 bases from J, the junction contained 5 bases not matched to a gene. There are 14 residues in the CDR3. Germline V gene data show CDR1 as SGHKS and CDR2 as YYEKEE (reference sequence). The CDR3 spells CASSPTGEGNTIYF. DNA for the CDR3: TGTGCCAGCAGCCCTACAGGGGAAGGAAACACCATATATTTT.

The V call is TRBV5-4, the J call TRBJ2-1, with 10 positions matching TRBD2. V was clipped by 0 bases and J by 7 bases; unmatched bases: 10. The CDR3 is 17 residues long. Looked up from germline, CDR1 is SGHNT and CDR2 is YYREEE (reference sequence). The chain's CDR3 is CASSLGSPSGSSNEQFF. CDR3 DNA sequence: TGTGCCAGCAGCTTGGGTTCCCCTAGCGGGAGTAGTAATGAGCAGTTCTTC.

This chain uses TRBV10-3 with TRBJ1-2, with D perhaps matching TRBD1 (6 bases). Germline V CDR1 and CDR2: ENHRY, SYGVKD. The CDR3 loop spans 18 amino acids. V dropped 3 bases and J dropped 3 bases, with 23 bases sitting between them. CDR3 bases: TGTGCCATCAGTGACCACGAGGGGAGGACTGGGGGCGACTATGGCTACACCTTC. Protein sequence: CAISDHEGRTGGDYGYTF.

V gene TRBV13 combines with J gene TRBJ2-5; maybe TRBD1 (5 bases). The CDR3 loop spans 14 amino acids. The ends were cut back, 5 bases at V and 1 base at J, with 11 bases in the middle. Germline CDR1 PRHDT, CDR2 FYEKMQ (reference sequence). This CDR3 is CASSPGHSQETQYF. CDR3 DNA: TGTGCCAGCAGCCCAGGACACTCCCAAGAGACCCAGTACTTC.

CDR3 in amino acids: CASSPGQKITGELFF. Written as DNA, the CDR3 is TGCGCCAGCAGCCCTGGACAGAAAATCACCGGGGAGCTGTTTTTT. This chain joins TRBV5-1 and TRBJ2-2, with a tentative D call TRBD1 (6 bases). V was trimmed by 4 bases and J by 4 bases, leaving 14 bases between them. The CDR3 length is 15 residues. Germline V CDR1 and CDR2: SGHRS, YFSETQ.